The 6 T cell receptor beta chains below come from one sample, sequenced in a study of CD8 T cells in ankylosing spondylitis. TCRdb passed the 5' RACE reads through MiXCR, listing each CDR3 protein once. Here the sample spans roughly 240,000 distinct CDR3 sequences, 30% to 40% being singletons. The sample comprised blood, either unsorted or a sorted T cell fraction (not recorded which). The receptors were gathered from a male donor with ankylosing spondylitis or in good health (not recorded which).

In its sample, this clonotype was seen a few times. The J gene is TRBJ2-1, the V gene TRBV6-5, with TRBD2 identical over 8 bases. Germline V lookup: CDR1 MNHEY, CDR2 SVGAGI. V shed 6 bases, J shed 8 bases, and the junction held 3 bases outside the gene matches. This CDR3 region has 12 residues. The CDR3 loop is CASRPGGDEQFF. The CDR3 bases are TGTGCCAGCAGGCCCGGGGGGGATGAGCAGTTCTTC.

In regard to this clonotype: The conserved final phenylalanine or tryptophan is absent from the CDR3, which likely points to a read error. The V and J genes are TRBV20-1 and TRBJ1-1, with D tentatively TRBD1 (5 bases). The CDR3 consists of 15 residues. Germline values: CDR1 DFQATT, CDR2 SNEGSKA (reference sequence). Trimming cost V 6 bases and J 5 bases, with 22 bases left between them. CDR3 in DNA: TGCAGTGCCTACCCTTCGGATAACGGGGGGACTGAAGCTTTCTTG. Translated: CSAYPSDNGGTEAFL.

The rearrangement uses TRBV20-1 and TRBJ2-5; D is unclear. Trimming stripped 3 bases from V and 1 base from J, with 3 bases between. Per germline, CDR1 DFQATT and CDR2 SNEGSKA (reference sequence). The CDR3 is made up of 11 amino acids. CDR3 DNA: TGCAGTGCTAGCGCCCAAGAGACCCAGTACTTC. It specifies CSASAQETQYF.

This clonotype was seen a few times. This rearrangement joins TRBV21-1 to TRBJ2-5; the D call TRBD1 from the table was never checked on the DNA. TRBV21-1 is recorded as a pseudogene. This CDR3 has 14 amino acids. CDR3 protein: CASSKPGPVKTQYF. Here the CDR3 DNA reads TGTGCCAGCAGCAAACCGGGCCCCGTGAAGACCCAGTACTTC.

The chain combines TRBV12-3 or TRBV12-4 with TRBJ2-7; either TRBD1 or TRBD2 may supply D (5 bases each). The CDR3 is 13 residues long. V was pared by 6 bases and J by 0 bases, with 9 bases between. The CDR3 sequence: CASREDISYEQYF. The DNA of the CDR3 is TGTGCCAGCAGGGAGGACATCTCCTACGAGCAGTACTTC.

This clonotype has only a few counts. The CDR3 reads CATSRVRGTGVSPLHF. In nucleotides, the CDR3 is TGTGCCACCAGCAGAGTCCGTGGGACAGGGGTATCACCCCTCCACTTT. V is TRBV15 and J is TRBJ1-6, with TRBD1 identical over 10 bases. Per the germline V gene, CDR1 is LNHNV and CDR2 is YYDKDF (reference sequence). This CDR3 contains 16 residues. V shed 1 base and J 10 bases; nucleotides not matched to a gene: 7.